One and the same sample provided the 10 T cell receptor beta chains below, sequenced in a study of cytomegalovirus exposure and HLA in healthy donors. The assay was immunoSEQ multiplex PCR, and TCRdb's table has in-frame clones only and misses some. The repertoire has 71,000 or so clones, 90% to 95% of them found once; the top ten carry over 2%. Sequencing was carried out using PBMCs. The receptors originated from a woman aged 18-29 years in good health and CMV-seronegative.

The V call is TRBV4-2, the J call TRBJ1-5, with a weak D call TRBD1 (6 bases). There are 17 residues in the CDR3. The germline V and J ends were trimmed by 1 base and 1 base, with 14 bases remaining between them. CDR1 is LGHNA, CDR2 YNFKEQ, per germline. The CDR3: CASSQGGGQLSNQPQHF. The CDR3 DNA sequence: TGTGCCAGCAGCCAAGGCGGGGGGCAGTTGAGCAATCAGCCCCAGCATTTT.

The chain carries TRBV27 and TRBJ2-3, with 9 bases identical to TRBD2. The CDR3 has 16 amino acids. V shed 3 bases and J 4 bases; nucleotides not matched to a gene: 8. Germline assignment: CDR1 MNHEY and CDR2 SMNVEV (reference sequence). CDR3 sequence reads: CASSFSAGGGSDTQYF. CDR3 DNA: TGTGCCAGCAGTTTTTCAGCGGGAGGAGGGTCAGATACGCAGTATTTT.

The chain employs TRBV19 and TRBJ1-1; D gene unclear. Germline V gene lookup returns CDR1 LNHDA and CDR2 SQIVND (reference sequence). V gave up 4 bases and J gave up 1 base, with 19 bases separating them. The CDR3 totals 17 residues. The CDR3 is CASSTIASTPWNTEAFF. The CDR3 region has the DNA TGTGCCAGTAGTACCATCGCCTCAACACCTTGGAACACTGAAGCTTTCTTT. Based on the CDR3 plus reference TRBV19 and TRBJ1-1, the full variable domain is DGGITQSPKYLFRKEGQNVTLSCEQNLNHDAMYWYRQDPGQGLRLIYYSQIVNDFQKGDIAEGYSVSREKKESFPLTVTSAQKNPTAFYLCASSTIASTPWNTEAFFGQGTRLTVV.

The chain uses TRBV10-1 and TRBJ2-2, with 10 bases aligning to TRBD1. The CDR3 is 16 residues long. Germline loops: CDR1 WNHNN, CDR2 SYGVQD (reference sequence). V trimming: 5 bases; J trimming: 3 bases; junction bases outside the gene matches: 6. The CDR3 sequence: CASSRGQGGDTGELFF. The CDR3 DNA reads TGCGCCAGCAGTCGCGGACAGGGGGGAGACACCGGGGAGCTGTTTTTT.

This sequence joins TRBV4-2 and TRBJ1-4; perhaps TRBD1 as D (5 bases). V lost 0 bases and J lost 13, with 9 bases in between. The CDR3 contains 12 residues. Germline CDR1 is LGHNA and CDR2 is YNFKEQ. CDR3 DNA sequence: TGTGCCAGCAGCCAAGACAGGGTCGCACTGTTTTTT. Protein product: CASSQDRVALFF.

This chain links TRBV28 with TRBJ2-2; 7 nucleotides agree with TRBD1. V dropped 6 bases and J dropped 6; count of bases not matched to a gene: 10. This CDR3 has 15 residues. Looked up from germline, CDR1 is MDHEN and CDR2 is SYDVKM. The CDR3 protein is CASSFDREGAGELFF. In DNA, the CDR3 is TGTGCCAGCAGCTTCGACAGGGAAGGAGCCGGGGAGCTGTTTTTT. Full variable domain (remainder filled in from reference TRBV28 and TRBJ2-2): DVKVTQSSRYLVKRTGEKVFLECVQDMDHENMFWYRQDPGLGLRLIYFSYDVKMKEKGDIPEGYSVSREKKERFSLILESASTNQTSMYLCASSFDREGAGELFFGEGSRLTVL.

This clone occurred once. CDR3: CASRAAYNEKLFF. The CDR3 coding sequence is TGTGCCAGCAGGGCGGCTTATAATGAAAAACTGTTTTTT. This rearrangement joins TRBV6-6 to TRBJ1-4; D gene unclear. Germline V gene lookup returns CDR1 MNHNY and CDR2 SVGAGI (reference sequence). Trimming stripped 6 bases from V and 4 bases from J, with 9 bases between. The CDR3 spans 13 residues.

The rearrangement joins TRBV7-6 to TRBJ2-1; no firm D call. CDR1 and CDR2 from the germline V gene are SGHVS and FNYEAQ. V lost 1 base, J lost 8 bases, and 9 bases lay in between. The CDR3 contains 13 residues. The CDR3 sequence is CASSLVSSDEQFF. CDR3 sequence (DNA): TGTGCCAGCAGCTTAGTTTCCAGCGATGAGCAGTTCTTC.

CDR3 DNA: TGTGCCAGCAGCACCCTGGGGGCTACAAACACCGGGGAGCTGTTTTTT. Residues: CASSTLGATNTGELFF. The V and J genes are TRBV9 and TRBJ2-2; tentatively, D is TRBD1 (6 bases). Per the germline V gene, CDR1 is SGDLS and CDR2 is YYNGEE. This CDR3 contains 16 residues. Trimming cost V 4 bases and J 2 bases, with 15 bases left between them.

This clone was detected once. The CDR3 here is CASSPRTSGNTGELFF. In DNA, the CDR3 is TGTGCCAGCAGCCCAAGGACTAGCGGTAACACCGGGGAGCTGTTTTTT. This chain joins TRBV7-9 and TRBJ2-2, with TRBD2 identical over 10 bases. With 5 bases clipped from V and 2 bases from J, the junction kept 5 bases outside the gene matches. The CDR3 spans 16 residues. Germline V gene lookup returns CDR1 SEHNR and CDR2 FQNEAQ (reference sequence).